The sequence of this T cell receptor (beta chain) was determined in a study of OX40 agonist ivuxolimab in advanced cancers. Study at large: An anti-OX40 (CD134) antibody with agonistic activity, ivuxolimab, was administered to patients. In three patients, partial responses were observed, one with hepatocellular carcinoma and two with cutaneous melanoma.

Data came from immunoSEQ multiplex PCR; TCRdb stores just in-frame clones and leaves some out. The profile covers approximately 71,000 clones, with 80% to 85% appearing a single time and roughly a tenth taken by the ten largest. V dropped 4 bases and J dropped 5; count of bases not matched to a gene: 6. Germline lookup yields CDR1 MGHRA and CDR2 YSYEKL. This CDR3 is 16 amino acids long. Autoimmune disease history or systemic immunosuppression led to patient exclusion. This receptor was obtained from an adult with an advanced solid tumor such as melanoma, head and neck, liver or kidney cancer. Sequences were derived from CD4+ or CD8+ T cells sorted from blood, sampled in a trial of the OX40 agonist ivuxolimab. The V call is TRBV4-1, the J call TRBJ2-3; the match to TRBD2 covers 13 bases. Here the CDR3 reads CASSLRLAGGLDTQYF. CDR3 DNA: TGCGCCAGCAGCCTTCGACTAGCGGGAGGCCTAGATACGCAGTATTTT.